This T cell receptor (beta chain) is from a study of T cells in Graves' hyperthyroidism and ophthalmopathy. Points from the study as a whole: Most clonotypes expanded in thyroid above 0.001 were likewise present in blood. Ophthalmopathy stood apart from stable hyperthyroidism in a 13 V-J model.

With respect to this clonotype: Its antigen is as yet unknown.

The CDR3 has 12 residues. V dropped 2 bases and J dropped 7 bases, with 8 bases sitting between them. Germline lookup yields CDR1 LGHDT and CDR2 YNNKEL (reference sequence). The investigators amplified TCR beta CDR3 regions from RNA transcripts. The TCR CDR3 was amplified in a first-round RT-PCR using the HTBI primer set. TCRdb independently ran MiXCR on the multiplex PCR reads; one entry per CDR3 protein. This repertoire shows 300,000 to 450,000 distinct CDR3 sequences, about a sixth found once; its top ten account for roughly a sixth. About 10 ml of fresh peripheral blood supplied the PBMCs. The chain is built from TRBV3-1 and TRBJ1-2, with D uncertain. Source material: blood. The receptor's source is a middle-aged woman with Graves' ophthalmopathy. The CDR3 is CASSQPPGGYTF. DNA of the CDR3: TGTGCCAGCAGCCAACCTCCGGGTGGCTACACCTTC. The entire variable domain, with the rest obtained from reference TRBV3-1 and TRBJ1-2, is as follows: DTAVSQTPKYLVTQMGNDKSIKCEQNLGHDTMYWYKQDSKKFLKIMFSYNNKELIINETVPNRFSPKSPDKAHLNLHINSLELGDSAVYFCASSQPPGGYTFGSGTRLTVV.